The entry below describes one T cell receptor (beta chain). Its specificity is unknown. The sample is drawn from a study of a mutant IDH1 vaccine in newly diagnosed glioma. Described time point: week 11, during vaccination. Mutant IDH1 20-mer peptide, at 300 ug, made up each vaccine dose, with topical imiquimod. Method: immunoSEQ multiplex PCR; TCRdb's copy keeps in-frame clones and lacks some. This sample has around 53,000 clones; 91% occur once, and the top ten carry around 2.4%. Looked up from germline, CDR1 is MGHRA and CDR2 is YSYEKL. Trimming removed 4 bases at V and 5 bases at J, with 12 bases between. CDR3 length equals 14 residues.

The chain uses TRBV4-1 and TRBJ2-1; tentative D call: TRBD1 (5 bases). The receptor's source is a man aged 45-65 years with glioma. Sample: PBMCs, taken from a glioma patient whose treatment included an IDH1 peptide vaccine. DNA of the CDR3: TGCGCCAGCAGCCTCCAGGGCCGTGACAATGAGCAGTTCTTC. This gives the protein CASSLQGRDNEQFF.